The rows below give T cell receptor beta chains drawn from one sample of a study of shared clonotypes between healthy human individuals. TCRdb's table, derived via immunoSEQ multiplex PCR, lists solely in-frame clones and lacks some. The repertoire holds roughly 650,000 clones, with more than 95% as singletons. The sequenced sample was naive CD4+ T cells sorted from blood. The receptors were gathered from a woman in her twenties or thirties in good health. Each CDR3 is given with its conserved first and last residue. D genes are given only for firm matches. Clone sizes are given selectively: once, few, many, or a class where the clone is expanded.

.	TRBV6-6	TRBJ1-5	.	CASSTGPNQPQHF	TGTGCCAGCAGCACCGGCCCCAATCAGCCCCAGCATTTT
.	TRBV11-3	TRBJ1-2	.	CASSNDSNYGYTF	TGTGCCAGCAGCAATGACAGTAACTATGGCTACACCTTC
.	TRBV10-3	TRBJ2-4	.	CAISEVAGLAKNIQYF	TGTGCCATCAGTGAGGTTGCGGGGTTAGCCAAAAACATTCAGTACTTC
.	TRBV9	TRBJ2-7	.	CASSVMSYEQYF	TGTGCCAGCAGCGTGATGTCCTACGAGCAGTACTTC
.	TRBV7-2	TRBJ1-1	.	CASRVDTEAFF	TGTGCCAGCAGGGTCGACACTGAAGCTTTCTTT
.	TRBV10-3	TRBJ2-2	.	CAIRGTGNTGELFF	TGTGCCATCAGGGGTACAGGGAACACCGGGGAGCTGTTTTTT
.	TRBV29-1	TRBJ1-2	.	CSVENGARGYTF	TGCAGCGTTGAAAACGGGGCGCGAGGCTACACCTTC
.	TRBV9	TRBJ1-2	.	CASSVVGGAGLGYTF	TGTGCCAGCAGCGTAGTGGGTGGGGCAGGGCTTGGCTACACCTTC
once	TRBV9	TRBJ1-5	.	CASSVAGESQPQHF	TGTGCCAGCAGCGTAGCTGGGGAATCCCAGCCCCAGCATTTT
.	TRBV5-1	TRBJ1-1	TRBD1	CASKEGADTEAFF	TGCGCCAGCAAGGAGGGGGCGGACACTGAAGCTTTCTTT
.	TRBV14	TRBJ2-1	.	CASSQRRSGAYNEQFF	TGTGCCAGCAGCCAAAGGCGGTCGGGAGCCTACAATGAGCAGTTCTTC
.	TRBV6-4	TRBJ2-3	TRBD1	CASSEQGADTQYF	TGTGCCAGCAGTGAACAGGGGGCAGATACGCAGTATTTT
.	TRBV2	TRBJ2-3	TRBD2	CASSGVAGATDTQYF	TGTGCCAGCAGTGGGGTAGCGGGAGCCACAGATACGCAGTATTTT
.	TRBV19	TRBJ1-5	TRBD1	CASSALTGPYGNQPQHF	TGTGCCAGTAGTGCGCTGACAGGGCCGTACGGCAATCAGCCCCAGCATTTT
.	TRBV5-1	TRBJ1-2	.	CASSLATANYGYTF	TGCGCCAGCAGCTTGGCCACTGCTAACTATGGCTACACCTTC
.	TRBV5-5	TRBJ2-7	.	CASSLAGIYEQYF	TGTGCCAGCAGCTTGGCCGGGATATACGAGCAGTACTTC
.	TRBV28	TRBJ1-2	.	CASSLDPYGYTF	TGTGCCAGCAGTTTGGACCCGTATGGCTACACCTTC
.	TRBV10-3	TRBJ1-2	.	CAISGGGEGNYGYTF	TGTGCCATCAGCGGGGGGGGAGAAGGTAACTATGGCTACACCTTC
.	TRBV6-6	TRBJ2-6	.	CATQGSVVSGANVLTF	TGTGCTACCCAGGGGTCTGTTGTATCTGGGGCCAACGTCCTGACTTTC
.	TRBV28	TRBJ1-4	TRBD1	CASSPTAETGEEKLFF	TGTGCCAGCAGTCCAACGGCGGAGACAGGGGAAGAAAAACTGTTTTTT
.	TRBV27	TRBJ2-3	TRBD1	CASSFWTGRHTDTQYF	TGTGCCAGCAGTTTCTGGACAGGGCGCCACACAGATACGCAGTATTTT
.	TRBV15	TRBJ1-5	.	CATSIPGSRNQPQHF	TGTGCCACCAGCATCCCGGGCTCCCGCAACCAGCCCCAGCATTTT
.	TRBV28	TRBJ1-5	.	CASSDRLNQPQHF	TGTGCCAGCAGTGACAGACTCAATCAGCCCCAGCATTTT
.	TRBV5-1	TRBJ2-1	TRBD2	CASSARLGEGNNEQFF	TGCGCCAGCAGCGCGCGACTGGGGGAGGGTAACAATGAGCAGTTCTTC
.	TRBV7-1	TRBJ1-5	.	CASSLGASTTNQPQHF	TGTGCCAGCAGCTTAGGGGCAAGTACAACAAATCAGCCCCAGCATTTT
.	TRBV7-6	TRBJ2-7	TRBD1	CASRGQGTYEQYF	TGTGCCAGCAGGGGACAGGGTACTTACGAGCAGTACTTC
.	TRBV13	TRBJ2-7	.	CASSLGLGSYEQYF	TGTGCCAGCAGCTTGGGACTTGGAAGCTACGAGCAGTACTTC
.	TRBV7-9	TRBJ2-1	.	CASSLGIGLYNEQFF	TGTGCCAGCAGCTTAGGGATAGGTCTGTACAATGAGCAGTTCTTC
.	TRBV6-5	TRBJ1-5	.	CATRPRGENNQPQHF	TGTGCCACCCGACCGCGGGGCGAGAACAATCAGCCCCAGCATTTT
.	TRBV28	TRBJ2-5	TRBD2	CASSLYRGGPPETQYF	TGTGCCAGCAGTTTATATAGGGGAGGGCCGCCGGAGACCCAGTACTTC
.	TRBV6-1	TRBJ2-5	TRBD2	CASSSGWSGGETQYF	TGTGCCAGCAGTAGCGGTTGGAGCGGGGGGGAGACCCAGTACTTC
.	TRBV29-1	TRBJ2-7	TRBD2	CSVDTRAGGYEQYF	TGCAGCGTGGACACTCGGGCGGGAGGCTACGAGCAGTACTTC
.	TRBV5-1	TRBJ1-6	TRBD1	CASSTGTENSPLHF	TGCGCCAGCAGCACCGGGACAGAGAATTCACCCCTCCACTTT
.	TRBV19	TRBJ2-2	.	CASSRLPADTNTGELFF	TGTGCCAGTAGTCGTCTACCGGCTGACACGAACACCGGGGAGCTGTTTTTT
.	TRBV27	TRBJ2-7	TRBD1	CASSRQGVDYEQYF	TGTGCCAGCAGTCGACAGGGGGTCGACTACGAGCAGTACTTC
.	TRBV28	TRBJ1-4	.	CASSFSGRAGKLFF	TGTGCCAGCAGTTTTTCCGGACGGGCTGGAAAACTGTTTTTT
.	TRBV13	TRBJ2-3	.	CASSYQLGGPDTQYF	TGTGCCAGCAGCTATCAACTAGGGGGGCCAGATACGCAGTATTTT
.	TRBV19	TRBJ2-2	.	CASSIMGTSGELFF	TGTGCCAGTAGTATAATGGGTACCTCCGGGGAGCTGTTTTTT
.	TRBV5-1	TRBJ2-2	.	CASSLFGAPANTGELFF	TGCGCCAGCAGCTTGTTCGGCGCCCCCGCGAACACCGGGGAGCTGTTTTTT
.	TRBV6-4	TRBJ2-3	TRBD1	CASSKTGTARTDTQYF	TGTGCCAGCAGTAAAACCGGGACAGCTCGCACAGATACGCAGTATTTT
.	TRBV27	TRBJ2-2	.	CASSFHGWRDIGELFF	TGTGCCAGCAGTTTTCATGGTTGGAGGGACATCGGGGAGCTGTTTTTT
.	TRBV10-3	TRBJ2-1	.	CAISESTAGEQFF	TGTGCCATCAGTGAGTCGACTGCAGGGGAGCAGTTCTTC
.	TRBV9	TRBJ2-7	TRBD2	CASSPQGQRERYEQYF	TGTGCCAGCAGCCCCCAAGGTCAGCGGGAGCGGTACGAGCAGTACTTC
.	TRBV14	TRBJ2-2	.	CASSQRGPGIGELFF	TGTGCCAGCAGCCAACGAGGTCCGGGGATAGGGGAGCTGTTTTTT
.	TRBV7-9	TRBJ2-7	.	CASRSAHRDKAYEQYF	TGTGCCAGCAGGTCCGCTCACCGGGACAAGGCCTACGAGCAGTACTTC
.	TRBV13	TRBJ2-5	.	CASSLEPKETQYF	TGTGCCAGCAGCTTAGAACCAAAAGAGACCCAGTACTTC
.	TRBV9	TRBJ2-1	.	CASSAPWGLAAYNEQFF	TGTGCCAGCAGCGCACCCTGGGGGCTAGCGGCTTACAATGAGCAGTTCTTC
.	TRBV23-1	TRBJ2-7	.	CAKRLPYSYEQYF	TGCGCCAAACGACTACCTTACTCCTACGAGCAGTACTTC
.	TRBV5-1	TRBJ1-1	.	CASSLPRGGVNTEAFF	TGCGCCAGCAGCCTCCCCAGAGGCGGGGTGAACACTGAAGCTTTCTTT
.	TRBV2	TRBJ2-7	.	CASRAGTSYEQYF	TGTGCCAGCAGAGCAGGGACCTCCTACGAGCAGTACTTC